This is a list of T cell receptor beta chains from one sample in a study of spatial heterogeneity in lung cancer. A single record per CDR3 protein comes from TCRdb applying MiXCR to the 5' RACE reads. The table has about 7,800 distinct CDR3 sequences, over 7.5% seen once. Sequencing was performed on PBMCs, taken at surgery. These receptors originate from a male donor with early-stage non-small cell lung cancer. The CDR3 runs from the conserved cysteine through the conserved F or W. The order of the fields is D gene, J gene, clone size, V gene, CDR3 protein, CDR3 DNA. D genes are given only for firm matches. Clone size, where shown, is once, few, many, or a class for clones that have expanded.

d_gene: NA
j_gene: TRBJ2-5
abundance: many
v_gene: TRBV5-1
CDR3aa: CASSLVSAEETQYF
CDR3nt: TGCGCCAGCAGCTTGGTTTCTGCAGAAGAGACCCAGTACTTC

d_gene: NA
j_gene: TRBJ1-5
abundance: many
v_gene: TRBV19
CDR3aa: CASSTRWDQPQHF
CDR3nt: TGTGCCAGTAGTACAAGGTGGGATCAGCCCCAGCATTTT

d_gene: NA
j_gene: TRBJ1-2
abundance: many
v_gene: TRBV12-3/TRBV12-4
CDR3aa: CASSSTGAKGYTF
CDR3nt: TGTGCCAGCAGCTCCACGGGGGCGAAAGGCTACACCTTC

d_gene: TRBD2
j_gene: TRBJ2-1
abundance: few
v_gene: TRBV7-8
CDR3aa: CASSLGLPGGVSHNEQFF
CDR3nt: TGTGCCAGCAGCTTAGGTTTGCCTGGGGGGGTATCCCACAATGAGCAGTTCTTC

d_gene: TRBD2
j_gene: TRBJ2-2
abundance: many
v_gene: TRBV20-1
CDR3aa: CSAFEQRGNTGELFF
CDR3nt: TGCAGTGCTTTCGAACAGCGGGGGAACACCGGGGAGCTGTTTTTT

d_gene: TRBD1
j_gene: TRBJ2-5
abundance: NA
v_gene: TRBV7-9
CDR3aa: CASSLADRVVETQYF
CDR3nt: TGTGCCAGCAGCTTAGCGGACAGGGTTGTCGAGACCCAGTACTTC

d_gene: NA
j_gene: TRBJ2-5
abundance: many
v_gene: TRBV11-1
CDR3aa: CASSLFLGQPYQETQYF
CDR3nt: TGTGCCAGCAGCTTATTCTTGGGACAACCGTACCAAGAGACCCAGTACTTC

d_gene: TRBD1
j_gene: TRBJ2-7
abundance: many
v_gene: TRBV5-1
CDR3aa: CASSLSGTAYEQYF
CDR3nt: TGCGCCAGCAGCTTGTCCGGGACAGCATACGAGCAGTACTTC

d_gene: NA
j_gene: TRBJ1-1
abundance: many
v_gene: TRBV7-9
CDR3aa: CASSLGTLLAFF
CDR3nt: TGTGCCAGCAGCTTAGGGACACTGCTCGCTTTCTTT

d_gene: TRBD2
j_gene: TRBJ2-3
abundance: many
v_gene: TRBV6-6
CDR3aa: CASSYPPTSGRVTDTQYF
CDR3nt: TGTGCCAGCAGTTACCCGCCGACTAGCGGGAGGGTCACAGATACGCAGTATTTT

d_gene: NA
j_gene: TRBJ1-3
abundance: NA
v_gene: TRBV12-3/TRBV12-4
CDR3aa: CASSMRRGVSGNTIYF
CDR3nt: TGTGCCAGCAGCATGAGGCGCGGAGTTTCTGGAAACACCATATATTTT

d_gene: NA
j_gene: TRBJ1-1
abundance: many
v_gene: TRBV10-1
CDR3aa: CASSRTAQRTEAFF
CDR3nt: TGCGCCAGCAGCCGGACAGCCCAGAGGACTGAAGCTTTCTTT

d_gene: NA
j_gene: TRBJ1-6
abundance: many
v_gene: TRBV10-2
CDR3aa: CASRQPTYNSPLHF
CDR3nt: TGCGCCTCGAGACAACCTACATATAATTCACCCCTCCACTTT

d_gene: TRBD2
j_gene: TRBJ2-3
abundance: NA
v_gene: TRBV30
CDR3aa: CAWTSGVSTDTQYF
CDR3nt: TGTGCCTGGACTAGCGGGGTGTCAACAGATACGCAGTATTTT

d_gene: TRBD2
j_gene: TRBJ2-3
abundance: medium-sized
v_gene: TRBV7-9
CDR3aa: CASSSLAGGTDTQYF
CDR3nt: TGTGCCAGCAGCTCCCTGGCGGGGGGCACAGATACGCAGTATTTT

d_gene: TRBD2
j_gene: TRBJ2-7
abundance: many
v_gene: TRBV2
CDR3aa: CAKRTSGNSYEQYF
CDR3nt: TGTGCCAAACGGACTAGCGGGAACTCCTACGAGCAGTACTTC

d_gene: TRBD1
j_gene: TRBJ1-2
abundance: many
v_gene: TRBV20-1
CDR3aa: CSARRQGRDYGYTF
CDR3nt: TGCAGTGCTAGACGACAGGGACGGGACTATGGCTACACCTTC

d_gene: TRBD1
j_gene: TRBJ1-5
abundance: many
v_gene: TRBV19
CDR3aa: CASSMVLRDRGHQPQHF
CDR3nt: TGTGCCAGTAGTATGGTCCTCCGGGACAGGGGGCATCAGCCCCAGCATTTT

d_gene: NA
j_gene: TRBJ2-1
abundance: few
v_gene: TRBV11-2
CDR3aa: CASRPSANEQFF
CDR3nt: TGTGCCAGCCGACCTTCTGCGAATGAGCAGTTCTTC

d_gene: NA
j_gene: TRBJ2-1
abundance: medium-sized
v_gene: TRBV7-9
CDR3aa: CASSPRLASYNEQFF
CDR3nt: TGTGCCAGCAGCCCCCGTCTAGCTTCCTACAATGAGCAGTTCTTC

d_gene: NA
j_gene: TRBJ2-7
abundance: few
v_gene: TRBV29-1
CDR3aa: CSAQGQQGTLGGRAYEQYF
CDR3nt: TGCAGCGCGCAGGGACAGCAAGGTACCCTCGGGGGGAGGGCCTACGAGCAGTACTTC

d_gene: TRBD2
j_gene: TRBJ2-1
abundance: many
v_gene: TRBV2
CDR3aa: CASSLLAGEDYEQFF
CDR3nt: TGTGCCAGCAGTCTTCTAGCGGGAGAAGATTATGAGCAGTTCTTC

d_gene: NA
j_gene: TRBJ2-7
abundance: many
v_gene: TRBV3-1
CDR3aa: CASSRTASSEQYF
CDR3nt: TGTGCCAGCAGCCGGACTGCCTCCTCCGAGCAGTACTTC

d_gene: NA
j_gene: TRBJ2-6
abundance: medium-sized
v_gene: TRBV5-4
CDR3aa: CASSLDGIVNVLTF
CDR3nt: TGTGCCAGCAGCTTGGATGGTATAGTCAACGTCCTGACTTTC